Shown below are 6 T cell receptor beta chains from a single sample sequenced in a study of CD8+CD57+ T cells in acquired aplastic anemia. Researchers used genomic DNA as the template to profile TCR beta VDJ and CDR3. MiXCR, applied by TCRdb to the reads, yields one record per CDR3 protein. The sample has 160,000 or so distinct CDR3 sequences, about two thirds seen once. Previously, flow cytometry had revealed CD8+CD57+ cell expansion in the patients chosen for sequencing. What was sequenced was sorted CD4+, CD8+, or CD8+CD57+ T cells (not recorded which) from PBMCs. The receptors here all came from a human donor with aplastic anemia.

The chain has TRBV10-2 and TRBJ2-7; TRBD1 matches at 10 bases. The V segment lost 0 bases and the J segment 2 bases; nucleotides outside the gene matches: 4. This CDR3 comprises 16 residues. Germline V gene data show CDR1 as WSHSY and CDR2 as SAAADI. The CDR3 DNA is TGCGCCAGCAGTGAGTCGAGGGACAGGGGACCCTACGAGCAGTACTTC. Encoded protein: CASSESRDRGPYEQYF.

The chain uses TRBV9 and TRBJ2-2; 9 bases fit TRBD1. The CDR3 is made up of 15 amino acids. The ends lost 4 bases at V and 6 bases at J; junction bases unmatched: 7. Germline V gene sequence: CDR1 SGDLS, CDR2 YYNGEE. This chain's CDR3 is CASSFGQGFAGELFF. In nucleotides, the CDR3 is TGTGCCAGCAGCTTCGGACAGGGGTTCGCCGGGGAGCTGTTTTTT.

V usage is TRBV10-1 and J usage is TRBJ1-1, with 9 bases identical to TRBD1. The V gene's germline CDR1 is WNHNN and CDR2 SYGVQD (reference sequence). V lost 3 bases and J lost 6; bases outside the gene matches: 14. The CDR3 runs to 17 residues. CDR3 sequence reads: CASSDSPGQGPLPEAFF. The CDR3 DNA sequence: TGCGCCAGCAGTGACTCACCGGGACAGGGACCATTGCCTGAAGCTTTCTTT.

This clonotype was counted a few times. V usage is TRBV20-1 and J usage is TRBJ1-1; D may be TRBD1 (6 bases). This CDR3 contains 13 residues. Germline values: CDR1 DFQATT, CDR2 SNEGSKA (reference sequence). The V end lost 5 bases, the J end lost 1 base, and 11 bases lay between the germline ends. The CDR3 sequence: CSAGKTGNTEAFF. The CDR3 nucleotides are TGCAGTGCTGGGAAGACAGGGAACACTGAAGCTTTCTTT.

V and J are TRBV20-1 and TRBJ2-3; D is undetermined. The CDR3 length is 13 residues. Germline-derived CDR1 and CDR2 are DFQATT and SNEGSKA (reference sequence). V was pared by 5 bases and J by 3 bases, with 12 bases between. CDR3 protein: CSALSGATDTQYF. The CDR3 DNA follows: TGCAGTGCTCTCTCCGGAGCGACAGATACGCAGTATTTT.

The chain recombines TRBV20-1 with TRBJ2-7; tentative D call: TRBD1 (5 bases). CDR3 length: 14 amino acids. From germline, CDR1 is DFQATT and CDR2 SNEGSKA (reference sequence). Trimming pared 0 bases from V and 5 bases from J, leaving 14 bases between. The CDR3 DNA reads TGCAGTGCTAGAGATCAAGGCAGGGCGGACGAGCAGTACTTC. Amino acid sequence: CSARDQGRADEQYF.